This T cell receptor beta chain was sequenced during a study of monozygotic twins with cystic fibrosis. Regarding the study as a whole: Shared CDR3 numbers were not associated with age, concordance or severity. Nucleotide-identical clonotype sharing was significantly higher within monozygotic CF twin pairs than between unrelated CF individuals. Co-twins had the most similar V usage for 13 of 16 pairs, J for 8.

The V and J ends lost 5 bases and 4 bases respectively, with 17 bases between them. Germline lookup yields CDR1 KGHSH and CDR2 LQKENI. The CDR3 covers 15 residues. Profiled with immunoSEQ multiplex PCR; TCRdb holds only in-frame clones, not every one. The sample has 4,500 to 5,500 clones, 96% seen once; the top ten hold under 3.5%. In the case of this clone: Its antigen is not known.

V is TRBV18 and J is TRBJ1-1; tentatively, D is TRBD1 (6 bases). The sample taken for sequencing was blood. This clonotype was obtained from a boy between 2 and 10 years old with cystic fibrosis. The CDR3 DNA reads as TGTGCCAGCTCATCACAAGAGGGGGACATCACTGAAGCTTTCTTT. Residues: CASSSQEGDITEAFF.